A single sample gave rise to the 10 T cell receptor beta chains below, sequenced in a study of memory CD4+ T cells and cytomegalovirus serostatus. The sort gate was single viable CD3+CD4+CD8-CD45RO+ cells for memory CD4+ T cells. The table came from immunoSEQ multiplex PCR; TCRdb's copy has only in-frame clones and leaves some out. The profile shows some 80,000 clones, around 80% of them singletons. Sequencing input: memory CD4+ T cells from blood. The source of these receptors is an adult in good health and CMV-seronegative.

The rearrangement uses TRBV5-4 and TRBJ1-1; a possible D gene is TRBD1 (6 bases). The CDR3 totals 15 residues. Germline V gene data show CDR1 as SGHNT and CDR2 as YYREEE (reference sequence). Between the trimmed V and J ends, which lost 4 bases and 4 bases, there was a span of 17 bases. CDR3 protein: CASSAVQGRATEAFF. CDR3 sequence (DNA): TGTGCCAGCAGCGCGGTACAGGGAAGGGCCACTGAAGCTTTCTTT.

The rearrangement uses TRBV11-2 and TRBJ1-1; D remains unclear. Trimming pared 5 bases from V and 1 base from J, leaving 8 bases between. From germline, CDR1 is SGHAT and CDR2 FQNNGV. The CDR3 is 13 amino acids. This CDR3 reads CASSVSGNTEAFF. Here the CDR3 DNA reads TGTGCCAGCAGCGTCTCGGGGAACACTGAAGCTTTCTTT.

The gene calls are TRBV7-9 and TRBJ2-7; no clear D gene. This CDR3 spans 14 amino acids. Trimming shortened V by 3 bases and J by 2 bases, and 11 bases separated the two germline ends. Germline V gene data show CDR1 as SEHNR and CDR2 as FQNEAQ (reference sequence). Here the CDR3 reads CASSFLSVAYEQYF. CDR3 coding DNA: TGTGCCAGCAGCTTCCTCTCTGTTGCCTACGAGCAGTACTTC.

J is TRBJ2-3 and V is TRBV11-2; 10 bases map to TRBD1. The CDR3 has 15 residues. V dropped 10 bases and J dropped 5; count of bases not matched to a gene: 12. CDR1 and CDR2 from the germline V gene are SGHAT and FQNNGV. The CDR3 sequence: CATAFGTGAGDTQYF. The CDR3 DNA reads TGTGCCACCGCATTCGGGACAGGGGCAGGAGATACGCAGTATTTT.

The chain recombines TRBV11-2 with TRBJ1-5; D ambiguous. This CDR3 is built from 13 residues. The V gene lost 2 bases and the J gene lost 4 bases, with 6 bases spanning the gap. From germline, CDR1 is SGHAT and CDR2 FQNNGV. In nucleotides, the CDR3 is TGTGCCAGCAGCTTATACCAGAATCAGCCCCAGCATTTT. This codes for CASSLYQNQPQHF.

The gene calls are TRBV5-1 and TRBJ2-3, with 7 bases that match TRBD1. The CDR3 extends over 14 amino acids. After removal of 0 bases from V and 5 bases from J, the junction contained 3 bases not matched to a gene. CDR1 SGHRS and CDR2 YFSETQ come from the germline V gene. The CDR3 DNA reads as TGCGCCAGCAGCTTGGGACAGGGCTTAGATACGCAGTATTTT. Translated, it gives CASSLGQGLDTQYF. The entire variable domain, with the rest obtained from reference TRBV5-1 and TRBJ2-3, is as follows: KAGVTQTPRYLIKTRGQQVTLSCSPISGHRSVSWYQQTPGQGLQFLFEYFSETQRNKGNFPGRFSGRQFSNSRSEMNVSTLELGDSALYLCASSLGQGLDTQYFGPGTRLTVL.

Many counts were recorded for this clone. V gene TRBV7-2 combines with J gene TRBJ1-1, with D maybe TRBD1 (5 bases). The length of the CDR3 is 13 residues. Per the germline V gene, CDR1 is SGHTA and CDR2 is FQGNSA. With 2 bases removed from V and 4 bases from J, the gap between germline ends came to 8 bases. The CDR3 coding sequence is TGTGCCAGCAGCTTAACTGGGGCCACTGAAGCTTTCTTT. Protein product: CASSLTGATEAFF.

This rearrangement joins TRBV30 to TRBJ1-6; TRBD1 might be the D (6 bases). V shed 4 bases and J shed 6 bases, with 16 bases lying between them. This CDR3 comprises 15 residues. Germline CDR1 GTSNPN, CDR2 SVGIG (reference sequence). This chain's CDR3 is CAWTLKGVGNSPLHF. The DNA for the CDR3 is TGTGCCTGGACCCTAAAGGGGGTCGGTAATTCACCCCTCCACTTT.

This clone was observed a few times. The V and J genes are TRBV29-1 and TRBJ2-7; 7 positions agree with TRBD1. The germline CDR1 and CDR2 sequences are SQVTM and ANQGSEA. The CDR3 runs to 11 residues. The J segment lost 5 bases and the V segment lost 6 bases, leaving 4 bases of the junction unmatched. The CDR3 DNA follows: TGCAGCGTCTATACAGGGGACGAGCAGTACTTC. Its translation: CSVYTGDEQYF.

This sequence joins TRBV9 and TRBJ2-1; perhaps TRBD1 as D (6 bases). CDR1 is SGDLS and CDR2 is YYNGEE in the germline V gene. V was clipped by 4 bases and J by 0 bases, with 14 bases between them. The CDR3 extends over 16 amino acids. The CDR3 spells CASSNLQGSSYNEQFF. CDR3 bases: TGTGCCAGCAGCAATCTGCAGGGGAGCTCCTACAATGAGCAGTTCTTC. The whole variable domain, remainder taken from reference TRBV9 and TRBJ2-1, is DSGVTQTPKHLITATGQRVTLRCSPRSGDLSVYWYQQSLDQGLQFLIQYYNGEERAKGNILERFSAQQFPDLHSELNLSSLELGDSALYFCASSNLQGSSYNEQFFGPGTRLTVL.